This TCR beta chain came from a study of regulatory T cells in long-lasting Graves disease. Study information: Antithyroid drug use was under 3 months in newly diagnosed Graves' patients.

In its sample, this clonotype was seen many times. The TCR beta library used iRepertoire HTBI primers with Arm-PCR amplification of CDR3. As handled by the study authors: Identification across samples found 62 TRBV and fewer than 15 TRBJ segments. TCRdb processed the multiplex PCR reads anew with MiXCR; each CDR3 protein has one entry. TCRdb, not the authors, supplied the V and J calls. Of 240,000 or so distinct CDR3 sequences listed, just over 20% are singletons. The CDR3 has 14 amino acids. Germline CDR1 and CDR2: SGHRS and YFSETQ. Trimming removed 0 bases at V and 6 bases at J, with 13 bases between. Time point meaning: newly diagnosed GD, antithyroid drugs for less than 3 months. PBMCs were the source of the RNA used for TCR sequencing.

The TCR originated in a female donor with Graves disease. Sample: peripheral blood mononuclear cells (PBMCs), taken at new diagnosis, from a patient treated with antithyroid drugs. The chain employs TRBV5-1 and TRBJ2-7; TRBD2 might be the D (6 bases). CDR3 residues: CASSLGGGAGEQYF. The CDR3, as DNA: TGCGCCAGCAGCTTGGGAGGAGGGGCCGGCGAGCAGTACTTC.